The 9 T cell receptor beta chains in this list originate from one sample, sequenced in a study of cytomegalovirus exposure and HLA in healthy donors. The PCR made use of 60 Vbeta and 13 Jbeta primers. TCRdb's table, derived via immunoSEQ multiplex PCR, lists solely in-frame clones and lacks some. The sample shows 85,000 to 100,000 clones, approximately 72% of them seen only once. The sample consisted of PBMCs. These receptors all come from a woman in her thirties or forties in good health and CMV-seropositive.

This clone has just a few counts. This chain links TRBV29-1 with TRBJ1-1, with D possibly TRBD1 on 6 matching bases. The length of the CDR3 is 13 residues. V lost 5 bases to trimming and J lost 7 bases, with 17 bases between them. CDR1 and CDR2 from the germline V gene are SQVTM and ANQGSEA. CDR3 DNA sequence: TGCAGCGTTCAGGCGCCGCAGGGGTTTGAAGCTTTCTTT. Translation: CSVQAPQGFEAFF.

J is TRBJ2-7 and V is TRBV21-1; the table's D call of TRBD2 was not tested on the DNA. TRBV21-1 is reported as a pseudogene. The CDR3 has 17 amino acids. Written as DNA, the CDR3 is TGTGCCAGCAGCAAAAGCCCCCGGACTAGCCACCCCTACGAGCAGTACTTC. Translation gives CASSKSPRTSHPYEQYF.

Regarding this clone: The sample has other DNA sequences that encode this CDR3 too. The chain uses TRBV5-4 and TRBJ2-7, with TRBD2 identical over 9 bases. V was pared by 1 base and J by 7 bases, with 9 bases of the junction left unmatched. Per germline, CDR1 SGHNT and CDR2 YYREEE (reference sequence). The CDR3 sequence is 15 residues long. CDR3 amino acids: CASSLSSLAGREQYF. In DNA form, the CDR3 reads TGTGCCAGCAGCTTGTCTAGCCTAGCGGGACGGGAGCAGTACTTC.

CDR3 amino acids: CASSLVLEDNEKLFF. CDR3 bases: TGTGCCAGTAGTCTAGTCCTGGAGGATAATGAAAAACTGTTTTTT. The genes are TRBV19 and TRBJ1-4; D ambiguous. The ends were cut back, 5 bases at V and 4 bases at J, with 14 bases in the middle. The CDR3 loop spans 15 amino acids. The V gene's germline CDR1 is LNHDA and CDR2 SQIVND (reference sequence).

The sample holds one count of this clone. V and J are TRBV28 and TRBJ1-2, with unresolved D. Germline loops: CDR1 MDHEN, CDR2 SYDVKM. The CDR3 totals 13 residues. Trimming shortened V by 6 bases and J by 5 bases, and 13 bases separated the two germline ends. The CDR3 bases are TGTGCCAGCAGAACGGTCGGTCGATATGGCTACACCTTC. Its protein is CASRTVGRYGYTF.

The gene calls are TRBV29-1 and TRBJ2-1, with TRBD2 matching over 9 bases. V lost 4 bases to trimming and J lost 8 bases; unmatched junction nucleotides: 9. Germline CDR1 and CDR2: SQVTM and ANQGSEA. This CDR3 is built from 14 residues. In DNA, the CDR3 is TGCAGCGTTGGGGCGGGAGGGGCCTGGGATGAGCAGTTCTTC. Amino acids: CSVGAGGAWDEQFF.

J is TRBJ2-7 and V is TRBV6-5; the D gene is possibly TRBD1 (6 bases). Germline V gives CDR1 MNHEY, CDR2 SVGAGI. Trimming took 4 bases from V and 0 from J, leaving 16 bases between them. CDR3 length equals 16 residues. Written as DNA, the CDR3 is TGTGCCAGCAGTTCACTTCCGGGACATAGCTCCTACGAGCAGTACTTC. Translating it yields CASSSLPGHSSYEQYF.

In its sample, this clone was seen a few times. The chain has TRBV2 and TRBJ1-6; 8 bases are shared with TRBD1. Trimming cost V 6 bases and J 6 bases; bases outside gene matches: 4. The germline V gene encodes CDR1 SNHLY and CDR2 FYNNEI. The CDR3 has 14 amino acids. CDR3 nucleotides: TGTGCCAGCAGCGCTGGACAGGGTAATTCACCCCTCCACTTT. This encodes CASSAGQGNSPLHF.

To note about this clone: The junction departs from germline at one end; a sequencing error may be responsible. V gene TRBV29-1 combines with J gene TRBJ2-3; TRBD1 might be the D (5 bases). CDR1 is SQVTM and CDR2 is ANQGSEA in the germline V gene. The CDR3 consists of 14 residues. In nucleotides, the CDR3 is TGCAGCGTGGAAGGACACACCGCCACAGATACGCAGTATTTT. Amino acids: CSVEGHTATDTQYF.